The 22 T cell receptor beta chains below all came from one sample that was sequenced in a study of cytomegalovirus exposure and HLA in healthy donors. PCR employed 60 Vbeta and 13 Jbeta primers. Produced via immunoSEQ multiplex PCR; TCRdb's table is partial and in-frame only. Of 120,000 or so clones listed, 81% are singletons. Sequenced sample: PBMCs. These receptors were obtained from a man between 18 and 29 years old in good health and CMV-seropositive.

Points on this clone: Distinct nucleotide sequences in the sample also encode this CDR3. CDR3 in DNA: TGTGCCAGCAGCCTTAGCGGGGGGGCGGTTGAGACCCAGTACTTC. It codes for CASSLSGGAVETQYF. The gene calls are TRBV9 and TRBJ2-5, with 11 bases fitting TRBD2. Germline CDR1 reads SGDLS; CDR2 reads YYNGEE. The CDR3 loop spans 15 amino acids. The J segment lost 5 bases and the V segment lost 4 bases, leaving 7 bases of the junction unmatched.

The V gene is TRBV4-1, the J gene TRBJ2-7; 7 bases fit TRBD1. The trim removed 0 bases at V and 0 bases at J, leaving 11 bases unmatched. This CDR3 has 18 residues. The germline gives CDR1 MGHRA, CDR2 YSYEKL. Here the CDR3 reads CASSQDQNRGQSSYEQYF. The CDR3 nucleotides read TGCGCCAGCAGCCAAGATCAGAATAGGGGGCAAAGCTCCTACGAGCAGTACTTC.

DNA of the CDR3: TGTGCCAGCAGCCTTTGGACAGGGGGTGTAATAGAGACCCAGTACTTC. Its protein product is CASSLWTGGVIETQYF. This rearrangement joins TRBV7-9 to TRBJ2-5; 10 nucleotides line up with TRBD1. Germline values: CDR1 SEHNR, CDR2 FQNEAQ (reference sequence). CDR3 length: 16 amino acids. V lost 5 bases to trimming and J lost 4 bases; unmatched junction nucleotides: 10.

The chain couples TRBV5-1 to TRBJ2-5; D is uncertain. The CDR3 consists of 12 residues. The germline gives CDR1 SGHRS, CDR2 YFSETQ. V lost 4 bases, J lost 5 bases, and 9 bases lay in between. CDR3 in DNA: TGCGCCAGCAGCAGAGGAGACGAGACCCAGTACTTC. It codes for CASSRGDETQYF.

V usage is TRBV4-2 and J usage is TRBJ2-5; 11 positions match TRBD2. The CDR3 consists of 18 residues. Germline V gene data show CDR1 as LGHNA and CDR2 as YNFKEQ. Losses at the gene ends were 0 bases for V and 2 bases for J; bases not matched to a gene: 8. CDR3 residues: CASSQDGRLAGQQETQYF. The CDR3 DNA reads as TGTGCCAGCAGCCAAGACGGGAGACTAGCGGGGCAACAAGAGACCCAGTACTTC.

The V call is TRBV19, the J call TRBJ2-3; D ambiguous. Germline CDR1 is LNHDA and CDR2 is SQIVND (reference sequence). This CDR3 has 15 residues. V gave up 0 bases and J gave up 3 bases, with 10 bases separating them. CDR3: CASSIDLARTDTQYF. The CDR3 nucleotides read TGTGCCAGTAGTATAGATCTCGCGAGGACAGATACGCAGTATTTT.

CDR3 amino acids: CATSRDFRGTEAFF. In DNA, the CDR3 is TGTGCCACCAGCAGAGACTTCAGGGGAACTGAAGCTTTCTTT. The gene calls are TRBV15 and TRBJ1-1; D is possibly TRBD1 (6 bases). CDR1 is LNHNV, CDR2 YYDKDF, per germline (reference sequence). V was trimmed by 0 bases and J by 5 bases, leaving 10 bases between them. This CDR3 is 14 amino acids long.

The V call is TRBV2, the J call TRBJ2-2; D might be TRBD2 (5 bases). CDR3 length: 16 residues. Germline lookup yields CDR1 SNHLY and CDR2 FYNNEI. V shed 6 bases and J shed 5 bases, with 19 bases lying between them. The CDR3 nucleotides read TGTGCCAGCAGAACTACGATAATATCGGGAACCGGGGAGCTGTTTTTT. It is translated as CASRTTIISGTGELFF.

The chain joins TRBV7-8 to TRBJ1-2; 9 nucleotides match TRBD1. The ends lost 5 bases at V and 4 bases at J; junction bases unmatched: 8. CDR3 size: 15 residues. Germline V gene lookup returns CDR1 SGHVS and CDR2 FQNEAQ. The CDR3 sequence: CASSPNRGQIYGYTF. CDR3 in DNA: TGTGCCAGCAGCCCTAACAGGGGGCAGATCTATGGCTACACCTTC. The full variable domain, its missing parts supplied by reference TRBV7-8 and TRBJ1-2, is GAGVSQSPRYKVAKRGQDVALRCDPISGHVSLFWYQQALGQGPEFLTYFQNEAQLDKSGLPSDRFFAERPEGSVSTLKIQRTQQEDSAVYLCASSPNRGQIYGYTFGSGTRLTVV.

The rearrangement uses TRBV6-5 and TRBJ1-1, with a tentative D call TRBD1 (5 bases). V lost 0 bases to trimming and J lost 1 base, with 12 bases between them. The CDR3 contains 16 residues. CDR1 and CDR2 from the germline V gene are MNHEY and SVGAGI. CDR3 sequence reads: CASSYSSGGSNTEAFF. The CDR3 bases are TGTGCCAGCAGTTACTCGAGCGGGGGGTCGAACACTGAAGCTTTCTTT.

The gene calls are TRBV7-2 and TRBJ2-1; D is ambiguous. Trimming took 5 bases from V and 0 from J, leaving 11 bases between them. This CDR3 has 15 amino acids. CDR1 and CDR2 (germline): SGHTA, FQGNSA. CDR3 residues: CASSTRRSSYNEQFF. The CDR3 bases are TGTGCCAGCAGCACCAGGCGTAGCTCCTACAATGAGCAGTTCTTC.

V and J are TRBV7-9 and TRBJ1-2; 7 nucleotides align to TRBD1. V shed 1 base and J 8 bases; nucleotides not matched to a gene: 4. CDR1 SEHNR and CDR2 FQNEAQ come from the germline V gene (reference sequence). The CDR3 totals 13 residues. This chain's CDR3 is CASSLGAGGGYTF. The CDR3 region has the DNA TGTGCCAGCAGCTTAGGTGCAGGGGGAGGCTACACCTTC.

V usage is TRBV5-1 and J usage is TRBJ1-1, with a possible D match to TRBD1 (5 bases). The CDR3 has 15 amino acids. Between the trimmed V and J ends, which lost 1 base and 0 bases, there was a span of 10 bases. Germline V gene data show CDR1 as SGHRS and CDR2 as YFSETQ. The CDR3 loop reads CASSLTGPMNTEAFF. The DNA for the CDR3 is TGCGCCAGCAGCTTGACAGGTCCGATGAACACTGAAGCTTTCTTT.

The gene calls are TRBV5-1 and TRBJ2-5; D is undetermined. The CDR3 runs 14 residues. Per the germline V gene, CDR1 is SGHRS and CDR2 is YFSETQ. The V end was cut by 3 bases, the J end by 5 bases, with 14 bases between. CDR3 sequence (DNA): TGCGCCAGCAGCTCTACCTTAAACGAGGAGACCCAGTACTTC. Protein product: CASSSTLNEETQYF.

The chain joins TRBV19 to TRBJ1-5; TRBD1 matches at 12 bases. V was clipped by 8 bases and J by 4 bases; unmatched bases: 9. The CDR3 contains 16 residues. Per germline, CDR1 LNHDA and CDR2 SQIVND (reference sequence). In nucleotides, the CDR3 is TGTGCCAGTGAAAAGCCGGGACAGGGGGCAAATCAGCCCCAGCATTTT. This sequence encodes CASEKPGQGANQPQHF.

V and J are TRBV11-2 and TRBJ2-3; a weak D match, TRBD2 (6 bases). Per the germline V gene, CDR1 is SGHAT and CDR2 is FQNNGV. The V end lost 4 bases, the J end lost 3 bases, and 26 bases lay between the germline ends. The CDR3 spans 19 residues. The CDR3 region has the DNA TGTGCCAGCAGCTCAAGGGCCATTGACGGGGGAAAGATTACAGATACGCAGTATTTT. It encodes CASSSRAIDGGKITDTQYF.

This clone was picked up a small number of times. This CDR3 reads CASSFNFGSPLHF. CDR3 coding DNA: TGTGCCAGCAGCTTTAATTTCGGTTCACCCCTCCACTTT. The J gene is TRBJ1-6, the V gene TRBV7-2; D uncertain. The CDR3 contains 13 residues. In germline, CDR1 is SGHTA, CDR2 FQGNSA. V was trimmed by 3 bases and J by 9 bases, leaving 9 bases between them.

This clone was counted only a few times. The sample contains more than one DNA sequence encoding this CDR3. The rearrangement links TRBV4-3 to TRBJ2-7; TRBD1 might be the D (6 bases). Per germline, CDR1 LGHNA and CDR2 YSLEER. The CDR3 extends over 16 amino acids. With 0 bases removed from V and 0 bases from J, the gap between germline ends came to 12 bases. CDR3 amino acids: CASSQDIGTISYEQYF. CDR3 DNA sequence: TGCGCCAGCAGCCAAGATATCGGGACAATCTCCTACGAGCAGTACTTC.

This clone has just a few counts. J is TRBJ2-2 and V is TRBV5-1; TRBD2 aligns across 13 bases. Germline V CDR1 and CDR2: SGHRS, YFSETQ. Trimming took 4 bases from V and 7 from J; bases not matched to a gene: 10. CDR3 length equals 17 residues. CDR3 in amino acids: CASSRGLAGRGGGELFF. The CDR3, as DNA: TGCGCCAGCAGCCGGGGACTAGCGGGACGCGGGGGCGGGGAGCTGTTTTTT.

A few counts support this clone. The gene calls are TRBV5-5 and TRBJ2-5, with TRBD2 identical over 12 bases. The CDR3 is made up of 19 amino acids. In germline, CDR1 is SGHKS, CDR2 YYEKEE (reference sequence). The J segment lost 0 bases and the V segment lost 0 bases, leaving 9 bases of the junction unmatched. DNA for the CDR3: TGTGCCAGCAGCTTGGTTTTTGGACTAGCGGGATCCAACCAAGAGACCCAGTACTTC. This encodes CASSLVFGLAGSNQETQYF.

This clone was seen more than once but under ten times. The V and J genes are TRBV2 and TRBJ1-1; the D gene is possibly TRBD1 (6 bases). This CDR3 has 13 residues. Deletions cut 11 bases from V and 1 base from J, with 14 bases between. Germline V gives CDR1 SNHLY, CDR2 FYNNEI. CDR3 in DNA: TGTGCCGGAAAGACGACAGGGAACACTGAAGCTTTCTTT. Its protein product is CAGKTTGNTEAFF.

Worth noting for this clone: Other DNA sequences in the sample encode the same CDR3. This rearrangement joins TRBV4-3 to TRBJ1-6, with unresolved D. Trimming took 6 bases from V and 4 from J, leaving 10 bases between them. Germline V CDR1 and CDR2: LGHNA, YSLEER. CDR3 length equals 14 residues. This chain's CDR3 is CASSPVLYNSPLHF. For the CDR3, the DNA is TGCGCCAGCAGTCCAGTCCTTTATAATTCACCCCTCCACTTT.